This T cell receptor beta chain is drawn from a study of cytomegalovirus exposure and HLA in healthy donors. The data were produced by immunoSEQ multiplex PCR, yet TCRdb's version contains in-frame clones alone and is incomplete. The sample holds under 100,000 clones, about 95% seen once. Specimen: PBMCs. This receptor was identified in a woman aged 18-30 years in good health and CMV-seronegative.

The CDR3 is CASTPPGSSYEQYF. The CDR3 DNA reads as TGTGCCAGCACGCCTCCGGGGAGCTCCTACGAGCAGTACTTC. The J gene is TRBJ2-7, the V gene TRBV5-5; D may be TRBD2 (5 bases). Germline values: CDR1 SGHKS, CDR2 YYEKEE (reference sequence). The CDR3 totals 14 residues. Trimming shortened V by 6 bases and J by 0 bases, and 13 bases separated the two germline ends. The variable domain in full, with the rest retrieved from reference TRBV5-5 and TRBJ2-7, is DAGVTQSPTHLIKTRGQQVTLRCSPISGHKSVSWYQQVLGQGPQFIFQYYEKEERGRGNFPDRFSARQFPNYSSELNVNALLLGDSALYLCASTPPGSSYEQYFGPGTRLTVT.